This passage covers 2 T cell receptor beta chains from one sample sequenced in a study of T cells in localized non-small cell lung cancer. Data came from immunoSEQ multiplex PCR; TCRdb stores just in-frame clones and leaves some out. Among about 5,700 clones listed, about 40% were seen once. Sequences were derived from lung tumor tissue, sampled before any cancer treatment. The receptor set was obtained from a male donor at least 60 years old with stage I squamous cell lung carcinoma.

The CDR3 spells CASSMDPVGQDQEKLFF. CDR3 sequence (DNA): TGTGCCAGCAGCATGGATCCGGTGGGACAGGATCAGGAAAAACTGTTTTTT. V and J are TRBV28 and TRBJ1-4; 8 nucleotides align to TRBD1. J was trimmed by 8 bases and V by 6 bases; bases with no gene match: 17. Per germline, CDR1 MDHEN and CDR2 SYDVKM. This CDR3 spans 17 amino acids.

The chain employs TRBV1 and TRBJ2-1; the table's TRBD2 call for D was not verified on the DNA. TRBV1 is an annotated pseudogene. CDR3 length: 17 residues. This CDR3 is CASSHAQAGTSRNEQFF. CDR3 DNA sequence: TGCGCCAGCAGCCACGCCCAAGCCGGGACTAGCCGCAATGAGCAGTTCTTC.